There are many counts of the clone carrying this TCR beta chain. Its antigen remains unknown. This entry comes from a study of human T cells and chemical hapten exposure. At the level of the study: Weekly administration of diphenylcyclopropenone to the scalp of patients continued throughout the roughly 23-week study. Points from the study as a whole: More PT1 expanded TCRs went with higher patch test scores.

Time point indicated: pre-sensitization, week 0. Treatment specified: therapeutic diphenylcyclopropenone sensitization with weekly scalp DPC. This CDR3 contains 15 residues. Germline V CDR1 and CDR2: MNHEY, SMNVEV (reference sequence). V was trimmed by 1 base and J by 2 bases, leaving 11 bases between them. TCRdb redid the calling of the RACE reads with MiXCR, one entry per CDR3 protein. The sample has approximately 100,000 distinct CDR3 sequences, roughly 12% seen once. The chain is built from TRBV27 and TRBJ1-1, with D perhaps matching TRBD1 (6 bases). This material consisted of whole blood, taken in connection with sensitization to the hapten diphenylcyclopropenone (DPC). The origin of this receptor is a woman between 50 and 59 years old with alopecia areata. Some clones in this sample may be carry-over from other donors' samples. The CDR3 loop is CASSLYPQGNTEAFF. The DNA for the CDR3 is TGTGCCAGCAGTTTATATCCACAGGGAAACACTGAAGCTTTCTTT.